This T cell receptor (beta chain) was sequenced during a study of T cell responses to AZD1222 COVID-19 vaccine. This clone appeared a few times. Produced via immunoSEQ multiplex PCR; TCRdb's table is partial and in-frame only. The sample includes 130,000 or so clones, 88% of them seen just once. V was cut by 3 bases and J by 7 bases, with 15 bases left in between. Germline V gene data show CDR1 as SGHNT and CDR2 as YENEEA. CDR3 length: 14 residues. This sequence joins TRBV11-3 and TRBJ1-2; D may be TRBD1 (6 bases). This specimen consisted of peripheral blood, obtained 28 days after the second AZD1222 dose. The origin of this receptor is an adult who received the AZD1222 COVID-19 vaccine. DNA of the CDR3: TGTGCCAGCAGCTTGGGCCGGGCAGGGGTTGGCTACACCTTC. The encoded protein is CASSLGRAGVGYTF.